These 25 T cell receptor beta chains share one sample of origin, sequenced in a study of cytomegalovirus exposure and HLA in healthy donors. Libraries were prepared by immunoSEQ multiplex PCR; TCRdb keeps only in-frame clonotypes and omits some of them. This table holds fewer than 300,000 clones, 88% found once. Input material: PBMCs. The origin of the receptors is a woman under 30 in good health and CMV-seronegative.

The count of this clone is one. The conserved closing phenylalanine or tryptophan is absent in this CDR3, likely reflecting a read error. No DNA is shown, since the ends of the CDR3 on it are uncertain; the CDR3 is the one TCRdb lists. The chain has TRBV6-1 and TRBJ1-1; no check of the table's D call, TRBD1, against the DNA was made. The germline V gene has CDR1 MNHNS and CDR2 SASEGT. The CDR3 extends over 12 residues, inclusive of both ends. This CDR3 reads CASRSPGQGPYC.

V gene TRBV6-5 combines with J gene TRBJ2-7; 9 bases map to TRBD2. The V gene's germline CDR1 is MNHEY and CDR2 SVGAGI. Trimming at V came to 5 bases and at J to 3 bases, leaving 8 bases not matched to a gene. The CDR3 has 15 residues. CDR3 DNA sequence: TGTGCCAGCAGTGCGTATAGCGGGAGCTTCTACGAGCAGTACTTC. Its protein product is CASSAYSGSFYEQYF.

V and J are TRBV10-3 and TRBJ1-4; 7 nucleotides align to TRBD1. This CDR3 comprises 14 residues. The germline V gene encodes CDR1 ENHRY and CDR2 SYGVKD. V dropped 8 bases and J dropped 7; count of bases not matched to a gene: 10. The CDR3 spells CAISEGARAEKLFF. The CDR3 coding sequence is TGTGCCATCTCTGAGGGGGCGAGAGCTGAAAAACTGTTTTTT.

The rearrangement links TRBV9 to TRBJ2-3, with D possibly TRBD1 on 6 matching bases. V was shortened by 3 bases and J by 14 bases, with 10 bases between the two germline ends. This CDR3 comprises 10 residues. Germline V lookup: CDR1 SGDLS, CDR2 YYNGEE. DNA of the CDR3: TGTGCCAGCAGCGGCCGGGACATGTATTTT. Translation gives CASSGRDMYF.

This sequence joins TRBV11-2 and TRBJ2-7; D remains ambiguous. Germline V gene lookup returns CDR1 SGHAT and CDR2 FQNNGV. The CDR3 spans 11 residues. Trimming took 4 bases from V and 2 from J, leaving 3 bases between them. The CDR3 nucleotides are TGTGCCAGCAGCTCCGCCTACGAGCAGTACTTC. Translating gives CASSSAYEQYF. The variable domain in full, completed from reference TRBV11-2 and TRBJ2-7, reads EAGVAQSPRYKIIEKRQSVAFWCNPISGHATLYWYQQILGQGPKLLIQFQNNGVVDDSQLPKDRFSAERLKGVDSTLKIQPAKLEDSAVYLCASSSAYEQYFGPGTRLTVT.

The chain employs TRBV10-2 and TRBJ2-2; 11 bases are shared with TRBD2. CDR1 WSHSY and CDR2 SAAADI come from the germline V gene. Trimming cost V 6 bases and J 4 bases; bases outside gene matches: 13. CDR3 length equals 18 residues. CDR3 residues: CASSHTTLAGGGTGELFF. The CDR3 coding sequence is TGCGCCAGCAGCCATACCACGCTAGCGGGAGGTGGCACCGGGGAGCTGTTTTTT.

The CDR3 sequence is CASSLSEQWTVYGYTF. The CDR3 nucleotides read TGTGCCAGCAGTTTATCGGAACAGTGGACAGTCTATGGCTACACCTTC. This chain uses TRBV28 with TRBJ1-2, with D tentatively TRBD1 (6 bases). Germline assignment: CDR1 MDHEN and CDR2 SYDVKM. V lost 1 base and J 4 bases, leaving 16 bases between the germline ends. This CDR3 spans 16 amino acids.

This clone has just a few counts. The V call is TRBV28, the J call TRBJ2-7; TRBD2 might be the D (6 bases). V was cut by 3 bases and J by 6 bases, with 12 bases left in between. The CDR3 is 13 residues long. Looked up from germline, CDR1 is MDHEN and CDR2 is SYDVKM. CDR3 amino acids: CASSFKGLSEQYF. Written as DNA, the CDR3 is TGTGCCAGCAGTTTCAAGGGACTCTCCGAGCAGTACTTC. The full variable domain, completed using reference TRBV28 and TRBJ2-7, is DVKVTQSSRYLVKRTGEKVFLECVQDMDHENMFWYRQDPGLGLRLIYFSYDVKMKEKGDIPEGYSVSREKKERFSLILESASTNQTSMYLCASSFKGLSEQYFGPGTRLTVT.

The CDR3 nucleotides read TGTGCCAGCAGCTTCCCCATGAGCGCATGGCAGGGGACCCAGTACTTC. It translates to CASSFPMSAWQGTQYF. V gene TRBV11-3 combines with J gene TRBJ2-5, with D possibly TRBD1 on 5 matching bases. The V end was cut by 3 bases, the J end by 7 bases, with 21 bases between. Germline CDR1 reads SGHNT; CDR2 reads YENEEA. This CDR3 spans 16 amino acids.

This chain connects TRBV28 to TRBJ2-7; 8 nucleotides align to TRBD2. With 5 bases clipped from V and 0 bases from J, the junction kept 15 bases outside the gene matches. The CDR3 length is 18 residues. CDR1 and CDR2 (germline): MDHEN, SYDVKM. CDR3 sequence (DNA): TGTGCCAGCAGTAGACCCGGCCTACTAGCGGAAAGCTCCTACGAGCAGTACTTC. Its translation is CASSRPGLLAESSYEQYF.

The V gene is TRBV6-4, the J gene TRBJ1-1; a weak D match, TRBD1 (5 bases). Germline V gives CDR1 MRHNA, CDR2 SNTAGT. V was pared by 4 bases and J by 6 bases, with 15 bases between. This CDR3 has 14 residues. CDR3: CASSAVDGGAEAFF. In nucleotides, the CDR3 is TGTGCCAGCAGTGCCGTGGACGGGGGGGCTGAAGCTTTCTTT.

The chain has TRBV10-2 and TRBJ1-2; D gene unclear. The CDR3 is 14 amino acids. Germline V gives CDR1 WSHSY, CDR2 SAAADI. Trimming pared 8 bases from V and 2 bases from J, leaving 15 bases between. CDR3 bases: TGCGCCAGCTCGCAGATTGGGGAGAACTATGGCTACACCTTC. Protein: CASSQIGENYGYTF.

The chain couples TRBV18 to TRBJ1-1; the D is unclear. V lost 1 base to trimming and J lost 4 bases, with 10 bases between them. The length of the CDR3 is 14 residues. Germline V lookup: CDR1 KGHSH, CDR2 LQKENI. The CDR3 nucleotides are TGTGCCAGCTCACCACTTACTGGGAGCACTGAAGCTTTCTTT. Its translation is CASSPLTGSTEAFF.

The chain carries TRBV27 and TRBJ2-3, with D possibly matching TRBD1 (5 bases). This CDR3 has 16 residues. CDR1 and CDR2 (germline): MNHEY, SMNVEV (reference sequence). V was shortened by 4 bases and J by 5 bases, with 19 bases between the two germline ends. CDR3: CASSSLPAGWVDTQYF. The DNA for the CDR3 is TGTGCCAGCAGTTCCCTCCCGGCAGGGTGGGTAGATACGCAGTATTTT.

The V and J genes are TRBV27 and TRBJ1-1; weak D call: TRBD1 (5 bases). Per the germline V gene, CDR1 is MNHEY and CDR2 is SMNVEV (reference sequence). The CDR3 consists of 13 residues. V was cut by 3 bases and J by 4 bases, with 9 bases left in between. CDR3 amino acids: CASSFGGITEAFF. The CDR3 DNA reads TGTGCCAGCAGTTTCGGGGGGATCACTGAAGCTTTCTTT.

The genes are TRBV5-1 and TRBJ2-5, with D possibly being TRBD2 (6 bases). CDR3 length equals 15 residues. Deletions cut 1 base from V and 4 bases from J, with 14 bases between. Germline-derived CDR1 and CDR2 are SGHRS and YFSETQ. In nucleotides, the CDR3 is TGCGCCAGCAGCTTGACACCGGGGGTCGGAGAGACCCAGTACTTC. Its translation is CASSLTPGVGETQYF.

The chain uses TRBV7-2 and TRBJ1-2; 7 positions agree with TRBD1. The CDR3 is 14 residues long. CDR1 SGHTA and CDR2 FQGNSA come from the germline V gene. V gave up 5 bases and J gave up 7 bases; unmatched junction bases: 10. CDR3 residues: CASSRTTGSGGYTF. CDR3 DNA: TGTGCCAGCAGCCGTACGACAGGGTCGGGTGGCTACACCTTC.

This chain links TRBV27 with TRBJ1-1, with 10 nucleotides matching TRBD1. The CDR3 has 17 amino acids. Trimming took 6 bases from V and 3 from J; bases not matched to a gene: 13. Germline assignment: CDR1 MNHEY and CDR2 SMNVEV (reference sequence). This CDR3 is CASRPITGTGVDTEAFF. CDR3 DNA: TGTGCCAGCAGACCGATCACTGGGACAGGGGTGGACACTGAAGCTTTCTTT.

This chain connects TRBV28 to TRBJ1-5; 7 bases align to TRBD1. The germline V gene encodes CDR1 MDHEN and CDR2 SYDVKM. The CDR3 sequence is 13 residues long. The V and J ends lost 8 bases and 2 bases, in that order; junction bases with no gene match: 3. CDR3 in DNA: TGTGCCAGCGAGGACAGGCGCAATCAGCCCCAGCATTTT. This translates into CASEDRRNQPQHF.

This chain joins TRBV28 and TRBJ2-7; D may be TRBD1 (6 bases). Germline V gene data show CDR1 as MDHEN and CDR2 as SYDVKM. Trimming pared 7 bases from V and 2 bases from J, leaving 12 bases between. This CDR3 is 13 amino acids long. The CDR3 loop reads CASTLGQTYEQYF. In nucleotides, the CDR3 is TGTGCCAGCACCTTAGGACAGACCTACGAGCAGTACTTC.

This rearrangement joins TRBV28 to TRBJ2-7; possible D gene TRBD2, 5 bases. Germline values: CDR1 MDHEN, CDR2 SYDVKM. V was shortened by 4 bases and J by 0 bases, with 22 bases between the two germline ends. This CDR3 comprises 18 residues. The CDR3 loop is CASSSSHRDSVYSYEQYF. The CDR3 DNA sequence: TGTGCCAGCAGTTCTTCCCATAGGGATAGCGTTTACTCCTACGAGCAGTACTTC.

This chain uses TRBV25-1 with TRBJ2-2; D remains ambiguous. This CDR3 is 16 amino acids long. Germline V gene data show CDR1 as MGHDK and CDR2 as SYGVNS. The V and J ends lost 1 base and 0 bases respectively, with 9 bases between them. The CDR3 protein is CASSEFGQSNTGELFF. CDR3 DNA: TGTGCCAGCAGTGAATTTGGCCAGTCGAACACCGGGGAGCTGTTTTTT.

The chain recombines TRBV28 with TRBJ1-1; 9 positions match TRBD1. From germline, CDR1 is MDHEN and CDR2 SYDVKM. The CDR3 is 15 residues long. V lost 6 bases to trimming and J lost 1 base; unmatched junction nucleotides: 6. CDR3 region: CASRGGTGWNTEAFF. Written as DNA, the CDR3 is TGTGCCAGCAGGGGCGGGACAGGGTGGAACACTGAAGCTTTCTTT. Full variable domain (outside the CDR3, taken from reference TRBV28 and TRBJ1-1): DVKVTQSSRYLVKRTGEKVFLECVQDMDHENMFWYRQDPGLGLRLIYFSYDVKMKEKGDIPEGYSVSREKKERFSLILESASTNQTSMYLCASRGGTGWNTEAFFGQGTRLTVV.

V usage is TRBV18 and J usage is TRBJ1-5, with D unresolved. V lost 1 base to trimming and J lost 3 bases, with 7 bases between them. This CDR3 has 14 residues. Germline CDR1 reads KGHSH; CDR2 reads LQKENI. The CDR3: CASSPQEFNQPQHF. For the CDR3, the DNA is TGTGCCAGCTCACCACAGGAGTTCAATCAGCCCCAGCATTTT.

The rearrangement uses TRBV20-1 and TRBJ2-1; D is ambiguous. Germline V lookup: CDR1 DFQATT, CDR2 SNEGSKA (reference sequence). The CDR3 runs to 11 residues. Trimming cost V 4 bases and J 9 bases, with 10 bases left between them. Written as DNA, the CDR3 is TGCAGTGCTACGCGCCGCCGTGAGCAGTTCTTC. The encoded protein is CSATRRREQFF.